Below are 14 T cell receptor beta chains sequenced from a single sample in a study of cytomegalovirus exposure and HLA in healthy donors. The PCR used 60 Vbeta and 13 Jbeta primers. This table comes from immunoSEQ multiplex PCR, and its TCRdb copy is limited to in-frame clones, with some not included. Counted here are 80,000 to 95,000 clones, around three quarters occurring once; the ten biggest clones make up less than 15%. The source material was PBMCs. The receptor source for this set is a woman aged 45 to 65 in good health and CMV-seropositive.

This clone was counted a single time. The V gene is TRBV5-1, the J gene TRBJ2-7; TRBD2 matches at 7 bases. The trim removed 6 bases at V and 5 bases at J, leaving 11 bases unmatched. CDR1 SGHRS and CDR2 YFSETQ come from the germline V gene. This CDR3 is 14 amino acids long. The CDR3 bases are TGCGCCAGCACCCTGGCGGGAGAAGTCCACGAGCAGTACTTC. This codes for CASTLAGEVHEQYF.

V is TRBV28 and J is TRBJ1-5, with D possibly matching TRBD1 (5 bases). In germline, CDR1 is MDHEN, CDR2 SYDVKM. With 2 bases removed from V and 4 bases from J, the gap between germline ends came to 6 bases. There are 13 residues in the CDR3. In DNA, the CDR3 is TGTGCCAGCAGTTTAAACAGGAATCAGCCCCAGCATTTT. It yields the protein CASSLNRNQPQHF.

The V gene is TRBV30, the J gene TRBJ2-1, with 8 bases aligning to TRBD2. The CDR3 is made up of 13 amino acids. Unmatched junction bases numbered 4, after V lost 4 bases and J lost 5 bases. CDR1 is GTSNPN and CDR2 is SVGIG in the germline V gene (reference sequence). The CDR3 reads CAWNGRADNEQFF. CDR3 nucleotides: TGTGCCTGGAACGGGAGGGCCGACAATGAGCAGTTCTTC.

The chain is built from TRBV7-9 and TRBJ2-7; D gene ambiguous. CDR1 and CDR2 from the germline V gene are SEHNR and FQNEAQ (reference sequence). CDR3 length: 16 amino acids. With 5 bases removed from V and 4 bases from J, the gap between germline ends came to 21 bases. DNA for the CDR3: TGTGCCAGCAGCCCGCTGACACCTATCCCCGCGTACGAGCAGTACTTC. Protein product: CASSPLTPIPAYEQYF.

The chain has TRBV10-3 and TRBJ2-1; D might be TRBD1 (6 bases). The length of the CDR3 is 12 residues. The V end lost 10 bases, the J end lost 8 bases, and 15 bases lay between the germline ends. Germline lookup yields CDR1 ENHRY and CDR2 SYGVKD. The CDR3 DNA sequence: TGTGCCAGTGGACATAAGGGGGATGAGCAGTTCTTC. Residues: CASGHKGDEQFF.

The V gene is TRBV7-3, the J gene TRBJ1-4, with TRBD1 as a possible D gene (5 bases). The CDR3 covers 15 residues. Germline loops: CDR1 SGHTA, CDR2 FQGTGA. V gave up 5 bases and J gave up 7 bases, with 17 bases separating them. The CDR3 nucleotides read TGTGCCAGCAGCCTACGCGGTGGGGCGAGTGAAAAACTGTTTTTT. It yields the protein CASSLRGGASEKLFF.

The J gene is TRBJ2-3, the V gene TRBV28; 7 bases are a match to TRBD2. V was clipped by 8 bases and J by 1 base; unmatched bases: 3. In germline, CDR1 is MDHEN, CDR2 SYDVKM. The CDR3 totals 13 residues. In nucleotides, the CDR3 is TGTGCCAGCGCGGGAGAGGGCACAGATACGCAGTATTTT. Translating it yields CASAGEGTDTQYF. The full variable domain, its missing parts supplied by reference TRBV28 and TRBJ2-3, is DVKVTQSSRYLVKRTGEKVFLECVQDMDHENMFWYRQDPGLGLRLIYFSYDVKMKEKGDIPEGYSVSREKKERFSLILESASTNQTSMYLCASAGEGTDTQYFGPGTRLTVL.

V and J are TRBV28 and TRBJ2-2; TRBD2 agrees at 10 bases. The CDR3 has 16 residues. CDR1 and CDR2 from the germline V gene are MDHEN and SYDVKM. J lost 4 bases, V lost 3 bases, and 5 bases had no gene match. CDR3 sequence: CASSFPSGRGTGELFF. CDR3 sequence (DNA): TGTGCCAGCAGTTTTCCCAGCGGGAGGGGCACCGGGGAGCTGTTTTTT. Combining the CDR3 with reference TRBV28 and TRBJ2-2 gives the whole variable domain DVKVTQSSRYLVKRTGEKVFLECVQDMDHENMFWYRQDPGLGLRLIYFSYDVKMKEKGDIPEGYSVSREKKERFSLILESASTNQTSMYLCASSFPSGRGTGELFFGEGSRLTVL.

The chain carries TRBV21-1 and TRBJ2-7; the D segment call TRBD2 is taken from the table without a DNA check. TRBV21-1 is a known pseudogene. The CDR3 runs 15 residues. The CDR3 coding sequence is TGTGCCAGCAGCCTGCGACTAGCGGGAACCTACGAGCAGTACTTC. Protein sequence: CASSLRLAGTYEQYF.

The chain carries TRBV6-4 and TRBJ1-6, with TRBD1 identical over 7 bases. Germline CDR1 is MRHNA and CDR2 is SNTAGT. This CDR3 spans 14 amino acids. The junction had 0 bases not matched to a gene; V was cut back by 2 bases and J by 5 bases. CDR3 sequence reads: CASSDGTDNSPLHF. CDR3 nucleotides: TGTGCCAGCAGTGACGGGACAGATAATTCACCCCTCCACTTT.

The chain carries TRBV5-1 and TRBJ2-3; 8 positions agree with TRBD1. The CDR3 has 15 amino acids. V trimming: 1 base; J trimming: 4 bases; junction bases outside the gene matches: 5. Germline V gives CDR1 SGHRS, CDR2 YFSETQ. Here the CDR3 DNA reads TGCGCCAGCAGCTTGTGGACAGGGAGTGCAGATACGCAGTATTTT. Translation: CASSLWTGSADTQYF. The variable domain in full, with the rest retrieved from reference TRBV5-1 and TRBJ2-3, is KAGVTQTPRYLIKTRGQQVTLSCSPISGHRSVSWYQQTPGQGLQFLFEYFSETQRNKGNFPGRFSGRQFSNSRSEMNVSTLELGDSALYLCASSLWTGSADTQYFGPGTRLTVL.

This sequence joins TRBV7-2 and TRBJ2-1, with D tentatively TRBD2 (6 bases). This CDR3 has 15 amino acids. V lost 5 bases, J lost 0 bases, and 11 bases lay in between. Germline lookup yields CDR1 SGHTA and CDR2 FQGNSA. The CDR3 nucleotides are TGTGCCAGCAGCCCGAGGGACTTCTCCTACAATGAGCAGTTCTTC. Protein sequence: CASSPRDFSYNEQFF.

CDR3 loop: CATTGPSNEQFF. The DNA of the CDR3 is TGTGCTACGACAGGACCGAGCAATGAGCAGTTCTTC. J is TRBJ2-1 and V is TRBV5-6, with D possibly being TRBD1 (6 bases). Germline-derived CDR1 and CDR2 are SGHDT and YYEEEE. CDR3 length: 12 residues.

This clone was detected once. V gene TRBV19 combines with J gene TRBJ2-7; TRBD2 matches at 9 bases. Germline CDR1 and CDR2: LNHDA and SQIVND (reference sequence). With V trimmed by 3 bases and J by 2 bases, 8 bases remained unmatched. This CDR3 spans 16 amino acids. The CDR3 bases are TGTGCCAGTAGTATCTCGGTAGCGGGAGACCCCTACGAGCAGTACTTC. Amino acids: CASSISVAGDPYEQYF.